This T cell receptor beta chain was captured by sequencing in a study of tumor-infiltrating lymphocytes in oesophageal squamous cell carcinoma. Germline CDR1 is MNHNY and CDR2 is SVGAGI (reference sequence). The CDR3 contains 14 residues. From the PCR reads, TCRdb called clonotypes with MiXCR, one entry per CDR3 protein. The data contain about 12,000 distinct CDR3 sequences, about 52% of them singletons. This chain joins TRBV6-6 and TRBJ2-7; tentatively, D is TRBD2 (6 bases). Matching the DNA end better, TRBJ2-1 makes the J call doubtful. The receptor comes from a female donor with esophageal squamous cell carcinoma. The specimen sequenced was esophageal tumor tissue. Written as DNA, the CDR3 is TGTGCCAGCAGTAAACCCGGGGGATACAATGAGCAGTTCTTC. Translated, it gives CASSKPGGYNEQFF.